These T cell receptor beta chains were read from a single sample in a study of T cell responses to AZD1222 COVID-19 vaccine. The protocol was immunoSEQ multiplex PCR, while the TCRdb copy is restricted to in-frame clones and leaves out a portion. The top ten hold about 0.91% of the sample, which has around 130,000 clones, roughly 92% seen once. Sequences were derived from peripheral blood, sampled on day 0 of AZD1222 vaccination. The origin of the receptors is an adult in good health. Both conserved end residues are part of each CDR3. Each record gives: D gene, J gene, clone size, V gene, CDR3 protein, CDR3 DNA. The D gene is left open where the match is weak. A clone size is listed for some rows: how often the clone was seen (once, few, many), or a class if it is expanded.

- | TRBJ1-1 | - | TRBV10-3 | CASAGEANTEAFF | TGTGCCAGCGCAGGGGAGGCCAACACTGAAGCTTTCTTT
- | TRBJ2-5 | - | TRBV5-6 | CASSYLEMEYF | TGTGCCAGCAGCTACCTCGAGATGGAGTACTTC
- | TRBJ1-5 | - | TRBV7-2 | CASSLPSTQPQHF | TGTGCCAGCAGCTTACCCAGCACACAGCCCCAGCATTTT
- | TRBJ1-2 | - | TRBV2 | CASTRQDRGYTF | TGTGCCAGCACCCGACAGGATCGTGGCTACACCTTC
TRBD2 | TRBJ2-5 | - | TRBV7-8 | CASSFGLILRLAGDLETQYF | TGTGCCAGCAGCTTTGGGCTTATACTAAGGCTAGCGGGGGATCTGGAGACCCAGTACTTC
- | TRBJ1-2 | - | TRBV7-9 | CASSLGSVYGYTF | TGTGCCAGCAGCTTAGGTTCCGTGTATGGCTACACCTTC
- | TRBJ1-1 | - | TRBV6-5 | CASSYSGLGFAEAFF | TGTGCCAGCAGTTACTCAGGGCTTGGGTTCGCTGAAGCTTTCTTT
- | TRBJ1-2 | - | TRBV5-5 | CASSFGGARDYTF | TGTGCCAGCAGCTTTGGGGGGGCCAGGGACTACACCTTC
- | TRBJ2-1 | - | TRBV7-8 | CASSQGGSSYNEQFF | TGTGCCAGCTCTCAAGGGGGGAGCTCCTACAATGAGCAGTTCTTC
TRBD1 | TRBJ2-7 | - | TRBV7-2 | CASTPGTGGVWGLPYEQYF | TGTGCCAGCACACCCGGGACAGGGGGCGTCTGGGGCCTTCCCTACGAGCAGTACTTC
TRBD1 | TRBJ1-2 | - | TRBV30 | CAWSVKGTGVPRGYTF | TGTGCCTGGAGTGTAAAGGGGACAGGGGTTCCACGCGGCTACACCTTC
- | TRBJ1-2 | - | TRBV2 | CASSEMAGYGYTF | TGTGCCAGCAGTGAAATGGCAGGATATGGCTACACCTTC
- | TRBJ1-5 | - | TRBV19 | CASSKRTRGAPQHF | TGTGCCAGTAGTAAACGGACTAGGGGAGCGCCCCAGCATTTT
- | TRBJ2-2 | - | TRBV10-3 | CAISDHRGTTGELFF | TGTGCCATCAGTGATCATCGGGGAACGACCGGGGAGCTGTTTTTT
- | TRBJ2-3 | - | TRBV6-5 | CASSYSFWGADTQYF | TGTGCCAGCAGTTACTCCTTTTGGGGGGCAGATACGCAGTATTTT
- | TRBJ2-1 | - | TRBV6-5 | CASSSTRDSYNEQFF | TGTGCCAGCAGCTCTACACGGGACTCCTACAATGAGCAGTTCTTC
- | TRBJ1-1 | - | TRBV5-1 | CASSLAEDTEAFF | TGCGCCAGCAGCTTGGCCGAGGACACTGAAGCTTTCTTT
- | TRBJ1-6 | - | TRBV7-3 | CASSLDGNSPLHF | TGTGCCAGCAGCTTAGACGGTAATTCACCCCTCCACTTT
TRBD1 | TRBJ1-2 | - | TRBV7-6 | CASSLDRSYNGYTF | TGTGCCAGCAGCCTGGACAGGAGCTACAATGGCTACACCTTC
TRBD1 | TRBJ1-4 | - | TRBV6-1 | CASSEDRGYEKLFF | TGTGCCAGCAGTGAAGACAGGGGTTATGAAAAACTGTTTTTT
TRBD2 | TRBJ2-1 | few | TRBV5-1 | CASSSSGGNSYNEQFF | TGCGCCAGCAGCTCCTCGGGGGGAAACTCCTACAATGAGCAGTTCTTC
- | TRBJ2-5 | - | TRBV6-1 | CASSEVQGTWETQYF | TGTGCCAGCAGTGAAGTGCAGGGTACGTGGGAGACCCAGTACTTC
- | TRBJ1-4 | - | TRBV7-9 | CASTLATMGNEKLFF | TGTGCCAGCACCCTCGCGACAATGGGAAATGAAAAACTGTTTTTT
- | TRBJ2-3 | - | TRBV7-8 | CASSPQRGNTQYF | TGTGCCAGCAGCCCCCAACGAGGTAATACGCAGTATTTT
- | TRBJ2-3 | once | TRBV24-1 | CATSAYREDTQYF | TGTGCCACCAGTGCCTACAGGGAAGATACGCAGTATTTT
- | TRBJ1-1 | - | TRBV5-1 | CASSLGEVGTEAFF | TGCGCCAGCAGCTTGGGGGAGGTGGGCACTGAAGCTTTCTTT
TRBD1 | TRBJ1-2 | - | TRBV9 | CASSRQGLNYGYTF | TGTGCCAGCAGTCGACAGGGATTAAACTATGGCTACACCTTC
- | TRBJ1-2 | - | TRBV14 | CASSRLGGGYYGYTF | TGTGCCAGCAGCCGTCTCGGAGGGGGGTACTATGGCTACACCTTC
- | TRBJ1-2 | - | TRBV6-7 | CASSYSIAGDYPPIYGYTF | TGTGCCAGCAGTTACTCGATTGCAGGGGACTATCCACCTATATATGGCTACACCTTC
- | TRBJ1-2 | - | TRBV6-5 | CASRKGKFHNYGYTF | TGTGCCAGCAGGAAAGGAAAGTTCCATAACTATGGCTACACCTTC
TRBD1 | TRBJ1-2 | few | TRBV9 | CASSVEQGTGYTF | TGTGCCAGCAGCGTAGAACAGGGGACTGGCTACACCTTC
- | TRBJ1-4 | - | TRBV20-1 | CSAMGNEKLFF | TGCAGTGCTATGGGGAATGAAAAACTGTTTTTT
- | TRBJ1-1 | - | TRBV6-5 | CASSLRTPKETEAFF | TGTGCCAGCAGTCTCCGGACACCCAAGGAAACTGAAGCTTTCTTT
- | TRBJ2-3 | once | TRBV5-1 | CASSLVGARTDTQYF | TGCGCCAGCAGCTTGGTGGGGGCCCGCACAGATACGCAGTATTTT
TRBD1 | TRBJ1-2 | - | TRBV24-1 | CATSDHTGGVYTF | TGTGCCACCAGTGATCATACAGGGGGGGTATACACCTTC
- | TRBJ1-1 | - | TRBV29-1 | CSVKQGNTEAFF | TGCAGCGTGAAACAGGGGAACACTGAAGCTTTCTTT
TRBD1 | TRBJ1-2 | - | TRBV11-2 | CASSLVRTGGNYGYTF | TGTGCCAGCAGCTTAGTACGAACAGGGGGCAACTATGGCTACACCTTC
- | TRBJ1-6 | once | TRBV2 | CASSGNRVNSPLHF | TGTGCCAGCAGTGGAAACAGGGTCAATTCACCCCTCCACTTT
TRBD2 | TRBJ2-5 | - | TRBV7-2 | CASSLAAGGETQYF | TGTGCCAGCAGCTTAGCGGCGGGGGGAGAGACCCAGTACTTC
- | TRBJ1-6 | - | TRBV2 | CASTDRGFDSPLHF | TGTGCCAGCACCGATCGGGGTTTTGATTCACCCCTCCACTTT
TRBD1 | TRBJ1-1 | - | TRBV5-1 | CASSYPGTGLNTEAFF | TGCGCCAGCAGCTACCCCGGGACAGGCTTGAACACTGAAGCTTTCTTT
TRBD1 | TRBJ1-6 | - | TRBV10-3 | CAISESRGQGPYNSPLHF | TGTGCCATCAGTGAGTCGAGGGGACAGGGGCCCTATAATTCACCCCTCCACTTT
- | TRBJ2-5 | - | TRBV9 | CASSVADGTETQYF | TGTGCCAGCAGCGTAGCGGACGGGACAGAGACCCAGTACTTC
- | TRBJ1-2 | - | TRBV11-2 | CASSFGQVYGYTF | TGTGCCAGCAGCTTTGGGCAGGTCTATGGCTACACCTTC
- | TRBJ1-2 | - | TRBV9 | CASSVGGPGYGYTF | TGTGCCAGCAGCGTAGGGGGGCCCGGCTATGGCTACACCTTC
- | TRBJ2-7 | - | TRBV11-2 | CASSSQPLSSYEQYF | TGTGCCAGCAGCTCACAACCGCTGAGCTCCTACGAGCAGTACTTC
- | TRBJ1-2 | - | TRBV6-5 | CATIGRRGYTF | TGTGCTACCATCGGGCGTCGGGGCTACACCTTC
- | TRBJ1-4 | - | TRBV5-1 | CASSPGTENEKLFF | TGCGCCAGCAGCCCTGGGACGGAGAATGAAAAACTGTTTTTT
- | TRBJ2-2 | - | TRBV6-1 | CASSDGGAQAGELFF | TGTGCCAGCAGTGATGGGGGGGCGCAGGCCGGGGAGCTGTTTTTT
- | TRBJ1-4 | - | TRBV5-1 | CASSRDTKEEKLFF | TGCGCCAGTTCCCGGGACACCAAAGAGGAAAAACTGTTTTTT
- | TRBJ1-2 | once | TRBV30 | CAWSVNEPVGYTF | TGTGCCTGGAGTGTAAACGAGCCGGTGGGCTACACCTTC
- | TRBJ2-2 | - | TRBV9 | CASSVVWGGELFF | TGTGCCAGCAGCGTAGTTTGGGGTGGCGAGCTGTTTTTT
TRBD1 | TRBJ2-3 | few | TRBV6-1 | CASSEGQGATDTQYF | TGTGCCAGCAGTGAAGGGCAGGGGGCCACAGATACGCAGTATTTT
- | TRBJ2-1 | - | TRBV5-1 | CASSLAGRPNEQFF | TGCGCCAGCAGCTTGGCAGGCAGGCCCAATGAGCAGTTCTTC
- | TRBJ1-1 | - | TRBV7-8 | CASSSDGLNTEAFF | TGTGCCAGCAGCTCTGACGGGCTGAACACTGAAGCTTTCTTT